This TCR beta chain was documented in a study of T-cell reconstitution after alpha-beta-depleted transplantation in children. Trimming took 1 base from V and 4 from J, leaving 11 bases between them. The CDR3 loop spans 15 amino acids. Germline-derived CDR1 and CDR2 are LGHDT and YNNKEL (reference sequence). Using unique molecular identifiers, the investigators prepared the TCRbeta library. TCRdb itself ran the PCR reads through MiXCR, one entry per CDR3 protein. The table lists about 400,000 distinct CDR3 sequences, roughly 22% of them singletons. This sample comprised PBMCs from the stem cell graft donor, obtained from the stem cell graft. The receptor was derived from a human donor who donated a stem cell graft to a child with acute myeloid leukemia. The chain links TRBV3-1 to TRBJ2-1, with D unresolved. The CDR3, as DNA: TGTGCCAGCAGCCAAGTCTCAGAACTGTACAATGAGCAGTTCTTC. Translated, it gives CASSQVSELYNEQFF.